These T cell receptor beta chains were read from a single sample in a study of blood T cells in healthy people across ages. A single record per CDR3 protein comes from TCRdb applying MiXCR to the 5' RACE reads. Of about 1,000,000 distinct CDR3 sequences in the sample, roughly 45% were seen once. The sample taken for sequencing was blood. Source of these receptors: a woman between 55 and 75 years old in good health. CDR3s include the opening cysteine and the closing phenylalanine or tryptophan. D genes are given only for firm matches. Not all rows give a size; the values are once, few, many and, for expanded clones, a class.

>-|TRBV28|few|TRBJ2-5
CASRLSRRETQYF
TGTGCCAGCAGATTGAGTCGCCGCGAGACCCAGTACTTC
>TRBD2|TRBV25-1|few|TRBJ2-3
CASRLAGPDTQYF
TGTGCCAGCCGACTAGCCGGACCAGATACGCAGTATTTT
>-|TRBV12-3/TRBV12-4|few|TRBJ2-5
CASSLSPRRDRYF
TGTGCCAGCAGTTTGAGCCCGCGAAGGGATAGGTACTTC
>-|TRBV14|-|TRBJ2-7
CASSKDSPEQYF
TGTGCCAGCAGCAAGGACAGCCCTGAGCAGTACTTC
>TRBD1|TRBV29-1|-|TRBJ2-5
CSVDRTFQETQYF
TGCAGCGTGGACAGGACCTTCCAAGAGACCCAGTACTTC
>-|TRBV20-1|-|TRBJ1-5
CSAGGGFEQPQHF
TGCAGTGCTGGGGGAGGATTTGAGCAGCCCCAGCATTTT
>-|TRBV12-3/TRBV12-4|-|TRBJ1-5
CASSPLGQSNQPQHF
TGTGCCAGCAGTCCCCTAGGACAGAGCAATCAGCCCCAGCATTTT
>TRBD2|TRBV4-2|few|TRBJ2-2
CASSQVRTSGVGAGELFF
TGTGCCAGCAGCCAAGTCCGGACTAGCGGGGTGGGCGCCGGGGAGCTGTTTTTT
>-|TRBV9|-|TRBJ1-2
CASSGTLGYGYTF
TGTGCCAGCAGCGGGACATTGGGCTATGGCTACACCTTC
>TRBD2|TRBV20-1|-|TRBJ2-1
CSASPLGLAGVRGVQFF
TGCAGTGCTAGCCCCCTCGGACTAGCGGGAGTAAGGGGTGTGCAGTTCTTC
>TRBD1|TRBV29-1|few|TRBJ2-7
CSVGGQGLPYEQYF
TGCAGCGTCGGCGGACAGGGGCTTCCCTACGAGCAGTACTTC
>TRBD1|TRBV20-1|-|TRBJ1-2
CSARDPKTGEGYTF
TGCAGTGCTAGAGATCCCAAGACAGGGGAGGGCTACACCTTC
>-|TRBV7-8|-|TRBJ1-5
CASSCSLNQPQHF
TGTGCCAGCAGCTGTAGTCTAAATCAGCCCCAGCATTTT
>-|TRBV4-1|-|TRBJ1-2
CASSQEAGQGLGGYTF
TGCGCCAGCAGCCAAGAAGCTGGTCAGGGTCTAGGAGGCTACACCTTC
>TRBD2|TRBV9|-|TRBJ2-1
CASSARDYYNEQFF
TGTGCCAGCAGCGCCCGGGACTATTACAATGAGCAGTTCTTC
>-|TRBV6-1|few|TRBJ2-7
CASSEAQGTYEQYF
TGTGCCAGCAGTGAAGCGCAAGGGACCTACGAGCAGTACTTC
>TRBD2|TRBV7-6|few|TRBJ2-3
CASSVPGLAGGRVLNTQYF
TGTGCCAGCAGTGTTCCGGGACTAGCGGGAGGGCGGGTGTTGAATACGCAGTATTTT
>-|TRBV5-6|-|TRBJ2-5
CASSPILGAGETQYF
TGTGCCAGCAGCCCTATACTCGGGGCAGGAGAGACCCAGTACTTC
>-|TRBV6-1|-|TRBJ2-5
CASSESYNEQYF
TGTGCCAGCAGTGAAAGTTACAATGAGCAGTACTTC
>TRBD2|TRBV5-1|few|TRBJ2-7
CASSLGTSGKTYEQYF
TGCGCCAGCAGCTTGGGTACTAGCGGAAAAACCTACGAGCAGTACTTC
>-|TRBV29-1|few|TRBJ2-7
CSVGGGRVEQYF
TGCAGCGTTGGAGGTGGTAGGGTCGAGCAGTACTTC
>-|TRBV20-1|-|TRBJ2-2
CSAYQTGELFF
TGCAGTGCCTACCAGACCGGGGAGCTGTTTTTT
>-|TRBV9|few|TRBJ1-2
CASSVESRTRHYGYTF
TGTGCCAGCAGCGTAGAGTCGAGGACAAGGCACTATGGCTACACCTTC
>TRBD2|TRBV11-2|-|TRBJ2-3
CASSSVAGGGTDTQYF
TGTGCCAGCAGCTCCGTAGCGGGAGGAGGCACAGATACGCAGTATTTT
>TRBD2|TRBV20-1|-|TRBJ2-1
CSAPLPGTSASEQFF
TGCAGTGCCCCCCTACCGGGGACTAGCGCTAGTGAGCAGTTCTTC
>-|TRBV29-1|once|TRBJ2-3
CSVGGYRDTQYF
TGCAGCGTTGGGGGGTACCGGGATACGCAGTATTTT
>-|TRBV12-3/TRBV12-4|many|TRBJ1-1
CASSPGQLNTEAFF
TGTGCCAGCAGCCCCGGACAGTTGAACACTGAAGCTTTCTTT
>-|TRBV2|-|TRBJ2-3
CASVEGSDTQYF
TGTGCCAGCGTAGAAGGTTCGGATACGCAGTATTTT
>-|TRBV11-3|-|TRBJ2-1
CASSLEGISSYNEQFF
TGTGCCAGCAGCTTAGAGGGGATTAGCTCCTACAATGAGCAGTTCTTC
>-|TRBV7-2|-|TRBJ2-4
CASSRVNEQYF
TGTGCCAGCAGCCGCGTTAATGAGCAGTACTTC
>-|TRBV6-1|-|TRBJ2-1
CASSAERTPYNEQFF
TGTGCCAGCAGTGCAGAGCGGACCCCCTACAATGAGCAGTTCTTC
>TRBD1|TRBV6-2/TRBV6-3|-|TRBJ2-7
CASRRPGTGDEQYF
TGTGCCAGCAGGCGTCCCGGGACAGGGGACGAGCAGTACTTC
>TRBD1|TRBV14|-|TRBJ2-7
CASSRLRTGGDEQYF
TGTGCCAGCAGCCGCCTCCGGACAGGGGGCGACGAGCAGTACTTC
>-|TRBV11-2|-|TRBJ2-2
CASSLRGGGVTGELFF
TGTGCCAGCAGCTTGAGAGGAGGGGGCGTCACCGGGGAGCTGTTTTTT
>-|TRBV20-1|once|TRBJ2-5
CSARSEWGETQYF
TGCAGTGCTAGATCGGAGTGGGGGGAGACCCAGTACTTC
>-|TRBV20-1|-|TRBJ2-3
CSAPGTGTDTQYF
TGCAGTGCACCCGGGACGGGCACAGATACGCAGTATTTT
>TRBD1|TRBV4-1|once|TRBJ2-4
CASRSGTGGDIQYF
TGCGCCAGCAGGAGCGGGACAGGGGGCGACATTCAGTACTTC
>-|TRBV29-1|-|TRBJ1-2
CSAAPTGFSRCGYTF
TGCAGCGCCGCCCCAACAGGGTTTTCCAGATGTGGCTACACCTTC
>-|TRBV9|-|TRBJ2-3
CASREDTDTQYF
TGTGCCAGCAGGGAAGACACAGATACGCAGTATTTT
>TRBD1|TRBV7-9|-|TRBJ2-7
CASSPDRVEQYF
TGTGCCAGCAGCCCCGACAGGGTCGAGCAGTACTTC
>-|TRBV29-1|-|TRBJ2-5
CSVGASAGQETQYF
TGCAGCGTTGGGGCCTCCGCGGGTCAAGAGACCCAGTACTTC
>TRBD1|TRBV28|few|TRBJ2-7
CASSAGTGMYEQYF
TGTGCCAGCAGCGCCGGGACAGGGATGTACGAGCAGTACTTC
>-|TRBV27|-|TRBJ2-7
CASSSIGPGRSSYEQYF
TGTGCCAGCAGTTCTATTGGCCCCGGGAGAAGCTCCTACGAGCAGTACTTC
>-|TRBV28|few|TRBJ1-2
CASSFPGQSYGYTF
TGTGCCAGCAGTTTCCCCGGACAGAGCTATGGCTACACCTTC
>-|TRBV6-5|many|TRBJ2-1
CASSYSAGQTYNEQFF
TGTGCCAGCAGTTACTCGGCGGGACAAACCTACAATGAGCAGTTCTTC
>-|TRBV12-3/TRBV12-4|-|TRBJ2-7
CASSPLRGGEQYF
TGTGCCAGCAGTCCTCTCCGGGGAGGCGAGCAGTACTTC
>TRBD1|TRBV12-3/TRBV12-4|-|TRBJ1-2
CASTRTGVGYGYTF
TGTGCCAGCACCCGGACAGGGGTGGGCTATGGCTACACCTTC
>TRBD2|TRBV12-3/TRBV12-4|few|TRBJ2-1
CASSLLAGWGEQFF
TGTGCCAGCAGTTTATTAGCGGGATGGGGTGAGCAGTTCTTC
>-|TRBV29-1|-|TRBJ2-1
CSVEGWNEQFF
TGCAGCGTTGAAGGGTGGAATGAGCAGTTCTTC
>-|TRBV30|-|TRBJ1-2
CASTPVNYGYTF
TGTGCCTCCACCCCAGTGAACTATGGCTACACCTTC
>TRBD2|TRBV28|-|TRBJ2-1
CASSLWTSGSFGNEQFF
TGTGCCAGCAGTTTATGGACTAGCGGGAGTTTTGGGAATGAGCAGTTCTTC
>-|TRBV10-3|-|TRBJ2-3
CAISEPWVNTQYF
TGTGCCATCAGTGAGCCTTGGGTGAATACGCAGTATTTT
>-|TRBV28|-|TRBJ1-5
CASSLFGPSSYSNQPQHF
TGTGCCAGCAGTTTATTCGGCCCAAGCTCTTATAGCAATCAGCCCCAGCATTTT
>-|TRBV10-2|few|TRBJ2-1
CASSVGPEQFF
TGCGCCAGCAGTGTAGGGCCTGAGCAGTTCTTC
>-|TRBV10-1|-|TRBJ2-1
CASSGAGAPYNEQFF
TGCGCCAGCAGTGGAGCGGGCGCCCCCTACAATGAGCAGTTCTTC
>TRBD2|TRBV5-6|-|TRBJ2-5
CASAPTSGRGWEQYF
TGTGCCAGCGCCCCAACTAGCGGGAGAGGATGGGAGCAGTACTTC
>-|TRBV4-2|-|TRBJ2-1
CVSSQGASGLAYNEQFF
TGTGTCAGCAGCCAAGGTGCCTCCGGACTTGCGTACAATGAGCAGTTCTTC
>-|TRBV7-2|-|TRBJ1-1
CASRPARGTEAFF
TGTGCCAGCAGGCCCGCCCGGGGCACTGAAGCTTTCTTT
>TRBD2|TRBV6-2/TRBV6-3|-|TRBJ2-7
CASSYDPSAGGTYEQYF
TGTGCCAGCAGTTATGACCCATCGGCGGGGGGAACCTACGAGCAGTACTTC